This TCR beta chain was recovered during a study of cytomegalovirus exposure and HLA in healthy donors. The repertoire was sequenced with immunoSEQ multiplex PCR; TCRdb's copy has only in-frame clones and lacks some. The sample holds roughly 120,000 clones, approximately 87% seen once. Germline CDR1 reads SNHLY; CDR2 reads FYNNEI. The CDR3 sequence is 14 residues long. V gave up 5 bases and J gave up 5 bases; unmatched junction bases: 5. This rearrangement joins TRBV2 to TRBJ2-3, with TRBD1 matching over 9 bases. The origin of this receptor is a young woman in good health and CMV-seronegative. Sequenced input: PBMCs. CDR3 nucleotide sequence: TGTGCCAGCAGTAAACAGGGGGCTGGAGATACGCAGTATTTT. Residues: CASSKQGAGDTQYF.